The clone carrying this T cell receptor (beta chain) was seen many times. No antigen is known for it. This entry belongs to a study of T cells after yellow fever vaccination. Study-wide points: Once the booster was given, most primary-vaccination clones reappeared, at just under 98% for CD4 and more than 85% for CD8.

TCRdb reprocessed the 5' RACE reads via MiXCR and lists one record per CDR3 protein. The profile shows around 67,000 distinct CDR3 sequences, around 7% of them singletons. The germline V gene encodes CDR1 SEHNR and CDR2 FQNEAQ (reference sequence). Trimming took 5 bases from V and 0 from J; bases not matched to a gene: 6. This CDR3 region has 15 residues. This material consisted of CD8+ T cells sorted from PBMCs, taken 5 to 6 days after the first yellow fever vaccination. The chain recombines TRBV7-9 with TRBJ1-1; 7 bases map to TRBD1. This clonotype originated in a man aged 18-30 years who received the YFV17D yellow fever vaccine. DNA for the CDR3: TGTGCCAGCAGCACAAGACAGGGCATGAACACTGAAGCTTTCTTT. Translation: CASSTRQGMNTEAFF.